The TCR beta chain described here comes from a study of monozygotic twins with inflammatory bowel disease. Germline V gives CDR1 SGHTA, CDR2 FQGTGA. CDR3 length equals 15 residues. Notes on the study in general: Among T cells, the various subtypes were not distinguishable.

From the 5' RACE reads, TCRdb lists one entry per CDR3 protein and no DNA. The sample features about 160,000 distinct CDR3 sequences, with 2% to 2.5% in its top ten. About this clonotype itself: The antigen is undetermined.

The chain links TRBV7-3 to TRBJ2-1. The clonotype comes from a human donor with ulcerative colitis or Crohn's disease, or a healthy co-twin of an affected twin (not recorded which). Sequenced material: blood. This CDR3 is CASSESGISYNEQFF.